Described below is a single T cell receptor beta chain sequence and its context. There are 13 residues in the CDR3. Germline V gives CDR1 MDHEN, CDR2 SYDVKM. The J segment lost 7 bases and the V segment lost 3 bases, leaving 3 bases of the junction unmatched. TCRdb's copy holds only in-frame clones and misses some; the assay was immunoSEQ multiplex PCR. The data contain roughly 62,000 clones, around 84% of them singletons. This entry is derived from a study of blood T cell repertoires in COVID-19. For the study at large: Acute and convalescent COVID-19 specimens originated in the United States, Italy and Spain.

The genes are TRBV28 and TRBJ1-1; 9 positions match TRBD1. The specimen was peripheral blood. The sequence came from a man in his 70s with acute or convalescent COVID-19. CDR3 sequence reads: CASSLSDRGEAFF. CDR3 sequence (DNA): TGTGCCAGCAGTTTGTCGGACAGGGGTGAAGCTTTCTTT. The whole variable domain, filled in from reference TRBV28 and TRBJ1-1, reads DVKVTQSSRYLVKRTGEKVFLECVQDMDHENMFWYRQDPGLGLRLIYFSYDVKMKEKGDIPEGYSVSREKKERFSLILESASTNQTSMYLCASSLSDRGEAFFGQGTRLTVV.